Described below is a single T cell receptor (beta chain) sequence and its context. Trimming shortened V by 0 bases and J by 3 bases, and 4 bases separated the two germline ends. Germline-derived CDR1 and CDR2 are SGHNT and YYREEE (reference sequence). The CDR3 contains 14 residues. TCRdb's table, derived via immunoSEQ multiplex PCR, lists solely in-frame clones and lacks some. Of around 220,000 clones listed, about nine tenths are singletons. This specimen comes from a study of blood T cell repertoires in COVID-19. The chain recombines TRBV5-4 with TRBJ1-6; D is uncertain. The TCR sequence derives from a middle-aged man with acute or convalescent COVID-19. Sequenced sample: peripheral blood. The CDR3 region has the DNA TGTGCCAGCAGCTTGGATCACTATAATTCACCCCTCCACTTT. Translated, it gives CASSLDHYNSPLHF.